One sample yielded the 29 T cell receptor beta chains listed below, sequenced in a study of Ad26.COV2.S vaccination and SARS-CoV-2 variants. Sequencing was performed with immunoSEQ multiplex PCR; in TCRdb, only in-frame clones are kept and a portion is missing. This sample has about 180,000 clones, with around nine tenths found just once. Sequenced here: peripheral blood, sampled after recovery from COVID-19. The receptors were gathered from a human donor who had recovered from COVID-19.

This rearrangement joins TRBV3-1 (or the pseudogene TRBV3-2) to TRBJ2-7, with TRBD2 as a possible D gene (6 bases). Per the germline V gene, CDR1 is LGHDT and CDR2 is YNNKEL (reference sequence). CDR3 length: 14 amino acids. Trimming cost V 7 bases and J 2 bases, with 15 bases left between them. The CDR3 reads CASKPSDRTYEQYF. CDR3 DNA: TGTGCCAGCAAACCTAGCGACAGAACCTACGAGCAGTACTTC.

The V call is TRBV29-1, the J call TRBJ2-5; TRBD1 matches at 7 bases. The CDR3 runs 15 residues. J gave up 3 bases and V 0 bases, and 7 bases lay outside the gene matches. Looked up from germline, CDR1 is SQVTM and CDR2 is ANQGSEA. CDR3 in DNA: TGCAGCGTTGAAGATTTAAGGGGGCGAGAAGAGACCCAGTACTTC. Translation gives CSVEDLRGREETQYF.

The rearrangement joins TRBV9 to TRBJ2-1, with D possibly being TRBD2 (5 bases). The V end was cut by 0 bases, the J end by 8 bases, with 6 bases between. Germline V gene lookup returns CDR1 SGDLS and CDR2 YYNGEE. This CDR3 has 12 amino acids. The CDR3 region is CASSVEADEQFF. The CDR3, as DNA: TGTGCCAGCAGCGTAGAAGCGGATGAGCAGTTCTTC.

This chain links TRBV9 with TRBJ2-3, with 8 bases matching TRBD2. This CDR3 region has 15 residues. The germline gives CDR1 SGDLS, CDR2 YYNGEE. After removal of 3 bases from V and 7 bases from J, the junction contained 10 bases not matched to a gene. The DNA of the CDR3 is TGTGCCAGCAGCGCCCGGGAGGGCCAAGGAAATACGCAGTATTTT. It encodes CASSAREGQGNTQYF.

V gene TRBV7-9 combines with J gene TRBJ2-7; D unclear. CDR3 length: 12 amino acids. Germline CDR1 and CDR2: SEHNR and FQNEAQ (reference sequence). The V gene lost 2 bases and the J gene lost 2 bases, with 4 bases spanning the gap. CDR3 loop: CASSLNPYEQYF. The CDR3 region has the DNA TGTGCCAGCAGCTTAAACCCCTACGAGCAGTACTTC.

The rearrangement joins TRBV15 to TRBJ2-1; D tentatively fits TRBD1 or TRBD2 (5 bases each). The CDR3 is 15 amino acids. CDR1 and CDR2 (germline): LNHNV, YYDKDF (reference sequence). V lost 7 bases and J 5 bases, leaving 18 bases between the germline ends. In nucleotides, the CDR3 is TGTGCCACCACCAAGACAGCGGAAGAGCACAATGAGCAGTTCTTC. Translation gives CATTKTAEEHNEQFF.

The CDR3 sequence is CASTEGGGFADTQYF. The CDR3 nucleotides are TGTGCCAGCACCGAGGGGGGAGGGTTCGCAGATACGCAGTATTTT. V gene TRBV6-5 combines with J gene TRBJ2-3; possible D gene TRBD2, 7 bases. Germline CDR1 and CDR2: MNHEY and SVGAGI. The length of the CDR3 is 15 residues. V gave up 7 bases and J gave up 4 bases, with 18 bases separating them.

The chain couples TRBV11-2 to TRBJ1-2; D is ambiguous. The V end was cut by 6 bases, the J end by 8 bases, with 16 bases between. The germline gives CDR1 SGHAT, CDR2 FQNNGV. The CDR3 runs 13 residues. CDR3 DNA sequence: TGTGCCAGCAGTCTCCAGACAAGGGAAGGCTACACCTTC. This codes for CASSLQTREGYTF.

This clone was seen a single time. V and J are TRBV24-1 and TRBJ2-5, with D hard to call. The V gene lost 3 bases and the J gene lost 7 bases, with 17 bases spanning the gap. Per the germline V gene, CDR1 is KGHDR and CDR2 is SFDVKD. CDR3 length: 15 residues. DNA of the CDR3: TGTGCCACCAGTGATAGCCGGGTACCGTTTGGGACCCAGTACTTC. Translated, it gives CATSDSRVPFGTQYF.

The chain carries TRBV5-1 and TRBJ1-4; 7 nucleotides align to TRBD1. Germline lookup yields CDR1 SGHRS and CDR2 YFSETQ. The CDR3 has 15 amino acids. Trimming took 5 bases from V and 6 from J; bases not matched to a gene: 10. CDR3 coding DNA: TGCGCCAGCAGGAGCACCAGGGGGGCGTATGAAAAACTGTTTTTT. Protein sequence: CASRSTRGAYEKLFF.

In its sample, this clone was seen a few times. This rearrangement joins TRBV7-8 to TRBJ2-1, with 11 bases matching TRBD2. The CDR3 runs 19 residues. V shed 3 bases and J 0 bases; nucleotides not matched to a gene: 10. CDR1 SGHVS and CDR2 FQNEAQ come from the germline V gene. The CDR3: CASSFQTGTSGLSYNEQFF. The CDR3, as DNA: TGTGCCAGCAGCTTTCAGACCGGGACTAGCGGCCTCTCCTACAATGAGCAGTTCTTC.

The chain links TRBV6-5 to TRBJ1-5, with TRBD1 as a possible D gene (5 bases). From germline, CDR1 is MNHEY and CDR2 SVGAGI. The CDR3 loop spans 14 amino acids. Trimming pared 6 bases from V and 2 bases from J, leaving 11 bases between. The CDR3 loop reads CASSLRDGNQPQHF. In DNA, the CDR3 is TGTGCCAGCAGCCTCAGGGATGGCAATCAGCCCCAGCATTTT.

J is TRBJ2-2 and V is TRBV24-1, with D possibly TRBD1 on 5 matching bases. V was trimmed by 10 bases and J by 0 bases, leaving 17 bases between them. Germline CDR1 KGHDR, CDR2 SFDVKD. The CDR3 runs to 16 residues. CDR3 DNA sequence: TGTGCCACGCACACAGTAGGCAGGGCGAACACCGGGGAGCTGTTTTTT. It codes for CATHTVGRANTGELFF.

The CDR3 bases are TGTGCCACCAGCAAACTCGGGGGGCAGGGCACAGATACGCAGTATTTT. This encodes CATSKLGGQGTDTQYF. The rearrangement uses TRBV15 and TRBJ2-3; possibly TRBD2 for D (7 bases). This CDR3 comprises 16 residues. V was pared by 4 bases and J by 1 base, with 15 bases between. Germline V lookup: CDR1 LNHNV, CDR2 YYDKDF (reference sequence).

The rearrangement uses TRBV18 and TRBJ1-5; D gene uncertain. With 6 bases removed from V and 4 bases from J, the gap between germline ends came to 7 bases. CDR3 length equals 12 residues. The germline V gene encodes CDR1 KGHSH and CDR2 LQKENI. The CDR3 spells CASSPDNQPQHF. CDR3 sequence (DNA): TGTGCCAGCTCCCCTGATAATCAGCCCCAGCATTTT.

The chain carries TRBV5-6 and TRBJ2-2, with D hard to call. The ends were cut back, 0 bases at V and 6 bases at J, with 6 bases in the middle. The CDR3 covers 13 residues. Germline V gene sequence: CDR1 SGHDT, CDR2 YYEEEE. CDR3 loop: CASSLAAPGELFF. CDR3 coding DNA: TGTGCCAGCAGCTTGGCAGCCCCCGGGGAGCTGTTTTTT.

V and J are TRBV7-8 and TRBJ1-2; 9 nucleotides match TRBD1. Per the germline V gene, CDR1 is SGHVS and CDR2 is FQNEAQ. V lost 0 bases, J lost 7 bases, and 12 bases stayed unmatched. This CDR3 region has 17 residues. The CDR3 coding sequence is TGTGCCAGCAGCTTAGCGGGACAGGGAACCCTATATGGTGGCTACACCTTC. It encodes CASSLAGQGTLYGGYTF.

V usage is TRBV28 and J usage is TRBJ2-3; the D gene is possibly TRBD1 (6 bases). CDR3 size: 15 residues. Trimming took 3 bases from V and 2 from J, leaving 12 bases between them. CDR1 and CDR2 from the germline V gene are MDHEN and SYDVKM. DNA for the CDR3: TGTGCCAGCAGTTTTTCGGACAGCTCCACAGATACGCAGTATTTT. Encoded protein: CASSFSDSSTDTQYF.

This clone was found a few times. The chain uses TRBV6-5 and TRBJ2-1, with 7 bases identical to TRBD1. Germline V gene sequence: CDR1 MNHEY, CDR2 SVGAGI. V trimming: 8 bases; J trimming: 3 bases; junction bases outside the gene matches: 7. The CDR3 sequence is 14 residues long. The CDR3 DNA sequence: TGTGCCAGCCAGAGGACAGGCCTCTACAATGAGCAGTTCTTC. Translated, it gives CASQRTGLYNEQFF.

CDR3 sequence (DNA): TGTGCCAGCAGCCAAGAAGTGGCTAGCTACGAGCAGTACTTC. This gives the protein CASSQEVASYEQYF. The chain combines TRBV3-1 (or the pseudogene TRBV3-2) with TRBJ2-7; no clear D gene. This CDR3 contains 14 residues. CDR1 LGHDT and CDR2 YNNKEL come from the germline V gene (reference sequence). The V gene lost 0 bases and the J gene lost 3 bases, with 9 bases spanning the gap.

The V and J genes are TRBV2 and TRBJ1-5, with D possibly matching TRBD1 (6 bases). Germline V gene lookup returns CDR1 SNHLY and CDR2 FYNNEI. The CDR3 sequence is 12 residues long. Trimming removed 6 bases from V and 8 bases from J, with 11 bases in between. In DNA, the CDR3 is TGTGCCAGCAGCCATCCAGGGGAGCCCCAGCATTTT. The encoded protein is CASSHPGEPQHF.

The chain is built from TRBV2 and TRBJ2-2; TRBD1 matches 8 bases. The ends lost 7 bases at V and 5 bases at J; junction bases unmatched: 6. CDR3 length: 14 residues. Germline CDR1 SNHLY, CDR2 FYNNEI. The CDR3 reads CASKPGQATGELFF. The DNA of the CDR3 is TGTGCCAGCAAACCGGGACAGGCAACCGGGGAGCTGTTTTTT.

CDR3 in amino acids: CASSYSISVGTQYF. CDR3 nucleotides: TGTGCCAGCAGTTACTCGATTTCGGTGGGTACGCAGTATTTT. The V and J genes are TRBV6-5 and TRBJ2-3; no definite D call. Germline V lookup: CDR1 MNHEY, CDR2 SVGAGI. The V end lost 0 bases, the J end lost 8 bases, and 12 bases lay between the germline ends. The CDR3 contains 14 residues.

The CDR3 loop reads CATSDPDGGRTDTQYF. CDR3 nucleotide sequence: TGTGCCACCAGCGACCCGGACGGAGGGAGAACAGATACGCAGTATTTT. The chain is built from TRBV15 and TRBJ2-3; a possible D gene is TRBD2 (6 bases). Germline lookup yields CDR1 LNHNV and CDR2 YYDKDF (reference sequence). Trimming cost V 5 bases and J 3 bases, with 18 bases left between them. This CDR3 has 16 residues.

This clone was seen only a few times. The chain has TRBV27 and TRBJ2-7, with 9 bases matching TRBD1. CDR3 length: 14 residues. V dropped 6 bases and J dropped 5; count of bases not matched to a gene: 8. Germline V gives CDR1 MNHEY, CDR2 SMNVEV (reference sequence). CDR3 in DNA: TGTGCCAGCAGCCCCGGGACAGGGTCCCACGAGCAGTACTTC. Its protein product is CASSPGTGSHEQYF.

Only a few counts were recorded for this clone. V gene TRBV6-1 combines with J gene TRBJ2-7, with TRBD2 as a possible D gene (6 bases). The CDR3 sequence is 18 residues long. Trimming cost V 0 bases and J 2 bases, with 20 bases left between them. The germline V gene encodes CDR1 MNHNS and CDR2 SASEGT. CDR3 in amino acids: CASSEAIYLTGSPYEQYF. CDR3 sequence (DNA): TGTGCCAGCAGTGAAGCCATATACCTCACCGGGAGTCCCTACGAGCAGTACTTC.

The V call is TRBV28, the J call TRBJ2-1; 8 bases fit TRBD2. The germline V gene encodes CDR1 MDHEN and CDR2 SYDVKM. CDR3 length: 15 amino acids. V gave up 1 base and J gave up 6 bases; unmatched junction bases: 5. The CDR3 protein is CASSLSGLAGNEQFF. In DNA form, the CDR3 reads TGTGCCAGCAGTTTATCTGGGCTAGCGGGCAATGAGCAGTTCTTC.

Comment on this clone: Its ends do not fully match the called genes, so a read error is possible. V usage is TRBV2 and J usage is TRBJ1-1, with a tentative D call TRBD1 (6 bases). The CDR3 is 10 residues long. Germline-derived CDR1 and CDR2 are SNHLY and FYNNEI. CDR3 loop: CASTDGDNLF. The DNA for the CDR3 is TGTGCCAGCACTGACGGGGACAATCTCTTT.

The rearrangement links TRBV9 to TRBJ2-7, with 7 bases aligning to TRBD2. Germline V CDR1 and CDR2: SGDLS, YYNGEE. The V gene end was trimmed by 0 bases and the J gene end by 5 bases; junction bases not matched to a gene: 5. The CDR3 spans 14 residues. CDR3 region: CASSVAGRGNEQYF. For the CDR3, the DNA is TGTGCCAGCAGCGTAGCTGGGAGGGGAAACGAGCAGTACTTC.